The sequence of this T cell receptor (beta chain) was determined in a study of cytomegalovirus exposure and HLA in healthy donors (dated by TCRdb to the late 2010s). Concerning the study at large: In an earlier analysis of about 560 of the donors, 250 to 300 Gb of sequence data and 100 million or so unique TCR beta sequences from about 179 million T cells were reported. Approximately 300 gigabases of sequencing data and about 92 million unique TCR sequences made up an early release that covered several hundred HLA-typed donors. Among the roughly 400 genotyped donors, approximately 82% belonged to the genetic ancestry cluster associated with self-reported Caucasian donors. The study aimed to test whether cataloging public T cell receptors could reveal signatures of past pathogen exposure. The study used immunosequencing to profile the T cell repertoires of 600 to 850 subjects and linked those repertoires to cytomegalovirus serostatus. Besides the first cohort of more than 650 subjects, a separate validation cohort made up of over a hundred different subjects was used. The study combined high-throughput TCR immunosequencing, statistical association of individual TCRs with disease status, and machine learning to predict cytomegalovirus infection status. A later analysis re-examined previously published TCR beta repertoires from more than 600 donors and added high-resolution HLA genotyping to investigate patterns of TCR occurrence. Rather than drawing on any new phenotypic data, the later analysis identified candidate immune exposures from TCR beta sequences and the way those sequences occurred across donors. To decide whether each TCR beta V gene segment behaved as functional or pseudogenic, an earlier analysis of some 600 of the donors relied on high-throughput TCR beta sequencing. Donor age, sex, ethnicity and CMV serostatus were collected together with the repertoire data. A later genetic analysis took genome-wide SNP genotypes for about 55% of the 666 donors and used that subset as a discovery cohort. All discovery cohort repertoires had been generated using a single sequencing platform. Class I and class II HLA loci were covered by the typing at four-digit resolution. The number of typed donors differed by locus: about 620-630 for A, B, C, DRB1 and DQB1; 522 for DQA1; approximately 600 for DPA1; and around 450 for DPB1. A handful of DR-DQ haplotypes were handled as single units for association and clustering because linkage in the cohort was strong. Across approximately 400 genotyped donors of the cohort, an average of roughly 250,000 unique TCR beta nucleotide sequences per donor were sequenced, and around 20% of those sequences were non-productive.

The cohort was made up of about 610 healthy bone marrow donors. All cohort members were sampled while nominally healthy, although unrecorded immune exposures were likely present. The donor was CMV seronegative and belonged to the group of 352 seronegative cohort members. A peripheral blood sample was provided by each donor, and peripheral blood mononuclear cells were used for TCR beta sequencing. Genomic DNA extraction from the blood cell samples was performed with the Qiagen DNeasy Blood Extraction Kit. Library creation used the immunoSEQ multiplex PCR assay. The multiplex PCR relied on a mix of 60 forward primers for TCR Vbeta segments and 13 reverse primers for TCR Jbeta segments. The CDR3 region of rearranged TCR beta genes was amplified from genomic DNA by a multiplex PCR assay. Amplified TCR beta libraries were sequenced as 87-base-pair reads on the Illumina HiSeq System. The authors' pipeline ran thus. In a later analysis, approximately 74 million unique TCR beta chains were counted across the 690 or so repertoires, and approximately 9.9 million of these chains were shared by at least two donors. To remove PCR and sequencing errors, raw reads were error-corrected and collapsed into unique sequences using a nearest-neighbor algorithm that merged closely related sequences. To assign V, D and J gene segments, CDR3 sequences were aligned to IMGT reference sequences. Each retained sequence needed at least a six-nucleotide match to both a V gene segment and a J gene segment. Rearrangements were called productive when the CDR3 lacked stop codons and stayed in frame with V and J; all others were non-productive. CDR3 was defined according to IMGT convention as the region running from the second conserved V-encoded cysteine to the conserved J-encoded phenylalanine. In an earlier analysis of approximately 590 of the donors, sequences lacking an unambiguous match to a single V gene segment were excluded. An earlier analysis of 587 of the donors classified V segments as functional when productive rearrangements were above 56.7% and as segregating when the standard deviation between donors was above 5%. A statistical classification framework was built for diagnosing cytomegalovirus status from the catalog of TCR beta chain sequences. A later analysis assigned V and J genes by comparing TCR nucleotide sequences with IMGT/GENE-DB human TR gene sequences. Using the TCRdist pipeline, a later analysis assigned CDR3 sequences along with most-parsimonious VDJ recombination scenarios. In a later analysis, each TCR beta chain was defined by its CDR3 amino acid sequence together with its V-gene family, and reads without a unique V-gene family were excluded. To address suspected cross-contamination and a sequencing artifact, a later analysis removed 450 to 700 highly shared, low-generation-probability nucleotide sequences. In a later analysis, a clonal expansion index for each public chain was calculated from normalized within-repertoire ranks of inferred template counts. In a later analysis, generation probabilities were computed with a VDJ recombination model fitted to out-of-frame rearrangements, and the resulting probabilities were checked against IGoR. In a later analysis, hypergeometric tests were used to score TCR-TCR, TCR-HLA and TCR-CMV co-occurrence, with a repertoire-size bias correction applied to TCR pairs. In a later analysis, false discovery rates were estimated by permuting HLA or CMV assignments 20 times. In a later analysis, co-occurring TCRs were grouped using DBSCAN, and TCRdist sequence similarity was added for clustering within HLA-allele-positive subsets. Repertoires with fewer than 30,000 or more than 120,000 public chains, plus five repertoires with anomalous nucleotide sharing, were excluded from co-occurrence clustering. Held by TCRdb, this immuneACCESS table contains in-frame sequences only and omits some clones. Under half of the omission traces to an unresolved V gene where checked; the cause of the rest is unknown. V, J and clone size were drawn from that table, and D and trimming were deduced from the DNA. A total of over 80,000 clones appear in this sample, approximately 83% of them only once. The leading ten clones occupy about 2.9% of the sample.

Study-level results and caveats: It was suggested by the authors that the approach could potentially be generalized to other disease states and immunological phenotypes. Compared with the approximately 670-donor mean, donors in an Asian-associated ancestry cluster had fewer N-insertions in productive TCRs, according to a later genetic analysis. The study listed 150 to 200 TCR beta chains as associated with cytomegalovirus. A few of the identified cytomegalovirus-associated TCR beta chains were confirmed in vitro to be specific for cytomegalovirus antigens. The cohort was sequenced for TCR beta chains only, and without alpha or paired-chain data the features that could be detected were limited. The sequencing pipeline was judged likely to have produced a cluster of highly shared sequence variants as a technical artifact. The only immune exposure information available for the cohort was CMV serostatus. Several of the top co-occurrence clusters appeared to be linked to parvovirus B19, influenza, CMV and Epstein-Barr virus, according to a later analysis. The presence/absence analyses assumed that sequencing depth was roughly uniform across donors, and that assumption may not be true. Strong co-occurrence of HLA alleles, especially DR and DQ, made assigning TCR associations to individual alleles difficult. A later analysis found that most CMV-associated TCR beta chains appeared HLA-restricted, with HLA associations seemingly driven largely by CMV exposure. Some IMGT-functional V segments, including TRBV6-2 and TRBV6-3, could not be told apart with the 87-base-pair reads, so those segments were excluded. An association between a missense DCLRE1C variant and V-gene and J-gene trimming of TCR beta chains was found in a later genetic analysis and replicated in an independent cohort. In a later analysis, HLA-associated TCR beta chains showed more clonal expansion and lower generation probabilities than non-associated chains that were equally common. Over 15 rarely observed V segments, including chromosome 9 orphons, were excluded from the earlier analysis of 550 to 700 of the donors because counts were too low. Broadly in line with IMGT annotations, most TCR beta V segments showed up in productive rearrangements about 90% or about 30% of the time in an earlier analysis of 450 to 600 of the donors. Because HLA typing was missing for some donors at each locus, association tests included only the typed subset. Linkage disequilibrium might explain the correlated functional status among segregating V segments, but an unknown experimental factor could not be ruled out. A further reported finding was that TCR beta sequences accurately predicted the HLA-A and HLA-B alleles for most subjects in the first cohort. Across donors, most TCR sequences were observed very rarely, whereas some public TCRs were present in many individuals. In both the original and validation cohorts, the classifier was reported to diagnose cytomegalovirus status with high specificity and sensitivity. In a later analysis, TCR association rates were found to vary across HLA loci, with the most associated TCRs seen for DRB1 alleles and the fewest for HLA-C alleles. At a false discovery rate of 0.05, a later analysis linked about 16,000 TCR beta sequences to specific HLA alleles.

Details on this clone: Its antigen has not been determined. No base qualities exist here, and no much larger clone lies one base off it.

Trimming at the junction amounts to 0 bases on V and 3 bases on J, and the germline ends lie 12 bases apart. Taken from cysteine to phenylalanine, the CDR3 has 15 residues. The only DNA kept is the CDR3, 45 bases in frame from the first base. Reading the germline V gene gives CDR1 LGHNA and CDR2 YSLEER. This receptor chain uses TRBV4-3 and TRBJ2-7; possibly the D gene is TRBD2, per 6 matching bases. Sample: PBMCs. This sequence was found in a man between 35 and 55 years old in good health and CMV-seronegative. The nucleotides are TGCGCCAGCAGCCAAGATCGGACGGGAGTCTACGAGCAGTACTTC. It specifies CASSQDRTGVYEQYF.